This is a list of T cell receptor beta chains from one sample in a study of T cell changes during pregnancy in multiple sclerosis. Clones were sequenced by immunoSEQ multiplex PCR, and TCRdb holds only the in-frame ones, with some missing. The data show some 54,000 clones, roughly 93% seen once. The sample here was peripheral blood, taken after pregnancy. The source of these receptors is a female donor with multiple sclerosis, enrolled in a pregnancy study. Each CDR3 is given with its conserved first and last residue. Each record gives: D gene, clone size, J gene, V gene, CDR3 DNA, CDR3 protein. D genes are given only for firm matches. Some rows mark clone size as missing; the rest say once, few, many or name a class of expanded clone.

D: .
size: once
J: TRBJ2-5
V: TRBV19
DNA: TGTGCCAGTAGTATGTCTTCACCAGGAGGTGTTGAGACCCAGTACTTC
CDR3: CASSMSSPGGVETQYF

D: .
size: .
J: TRBJ2-6
V: TRBV27
DNA: TGTGCCAGCAGTTTCGGAACAGGCTCTGGGGCCAACGTCCTGACTTTC
CDR3: CASSFGTGSGANVLTF

D: .
size: once
J: TRBJ1-6
V: TRBV6-5
DNA: TGTGCCAGCAGTTACCGAGGCGGGGATTCACCCCTCCACTTT
CDR3: CASSYRGGDSPLHF

D: TRBD2
size: .
J: TRBJ2-3
V: TRBV28
DNA: TGTGCCAGCAGCCTCTCCGGGACTAGCGGGAACTCAGATACGCAGTATTTT
CDR3: CASSLSGTSGNSDTQYF

D: TRBD2
size: .
J: TRBJ2-7
V: TRBV11-3
DNA: TGTGCCAGCAGCTTAAGCGGGGAAGAGGGCGAGCAGTACTTC
CDR3: CASSLSGEEGEQYF

D: TRBD2
size: .
J: TRBJ2-5
V: TRBV7-9
DNA: TGTGCCAGCAGCTTACATGGACTAGCGGGACGGGAGACCCAGTACTTC
CDR3: CASSLHGLAGRETQYF

D: TRBD1
size: .
J: TRBJ2-7
V: TRBV28
DNA: TGTGCCAGCAGCTCCATCCTCCGACAGGGGGCCTACGAGCAGTACTTC
CDR3: CASSSILRQGAYEQYF

D: .
size: .
J: TRBJ2-6
V: TRBV5-6
DNA: TGTGCCAGCAGCCCGGGGGACTCTGGGGCCAACGTCCTGACTTTC
CDR3: CASSPGDSGANVLTF

D: TRBD2
size: .
J: TRBJ2-1
V: TRBV19
DNA: TGTGCCAGTAGCAACTCTATACTAGCGGGAGGTCTTATCAATGAGCAGTTCTTC
CDR3: CASSNSILAGGLINEQFF

D: .
size: .
J: TRBJ1-4
V: TRBV27
DNA: TGTGCCAGCAGTCAGAAGATCCCTCGCAGGGTGGGGGAAAAACTGTTTTTT
CDR3: CASSQKIPRRVGEKLFF

D: .
size: .
J: TRBJ1-5
V: TRBV4-1
DNA: TGCGCCAGCAGCCAAGACGGCAATCAGCCCCAGCATTTT
CDR3: CASSQDGNQPQHF

D: TRBD2
size: once
J: TRBJ2-2
V: TRBV11-3
DNA: TGTGCCAGCAGCTTCCCAATCGGGACTAGCGGGAACTACACCGGGGAGCTGTTTTTT
CDR3: CASSFPIGTSGNYTGELFF

D: TRBD2
size: .
J: TRBJ2-1
V: TRBV4-1
DNA: TGCGCCAGCAGCCAAGACCGAGCGGGAGGGAGAGACAATGAGCAGTTCTTC
CDR3: CASSQDRAGGRDNEQFF

D: .
size: .
J: TRBJ2-2
V: TRBV5-1
DNA: TGCGCCAGCAGCTGGTTAGGGGACACCGGGGAGCTGTTTTTT
CDR3: CASSWLGDTGELFF

D: .
size: .
J: TRBJ2-7
V: TRBV9
DNA: TGTGCCAGCAGCGTAGGGCCGATGTCCTACGAGCAGTACTTC
CDR3: CASSVGPMSYEQYF

D: TRBD2
size: .
J: TRBJ2-7
V: TRBV18
DNA: TGTGCCAGCTCAGGGACTAGCGGGAGAAACGAGCAGTACTTC
CDR3: CASSGTSGRNEQYF

D: TRBD2
size: .
J: TRBJ2-7
V: TRBV6-4
DNA: TGTGCCAGCAGTGTGCATGCGGGAGGGACCTACGAGCAGTACTTC
CDR3: CASSVHAGGTYEQYF

D: .
size: .
J: TRBJ2-6
V: TRBV4-3
DNA: TGCGCCAGCAGCCACCGTGGTGGGGGGTCCGGGGCCAACGTCCTGACTTTC
CDR3: CASSHRGGGSGANVLTF

D: .
size: .
J: TRBJ2-7
V: TRBV4-3
DNA: TGCGCCAGCAGCCAAGGGGGGGTAGGGTGGGACGAGCAGTACTTC
CDR3: CASSQGGVGWDEQYF

D: TRBD2
size: .
J: TRBJ2-1
V: TRBV7-2
DNA: TGTGCCAGCAGCGGGGCGGGAGGAGTCGTGAATGAGCAGTTCTTC
CDR3: CASSGAGGVVNEQFF

D: .
size: .
J: TRBJ2-1
V: TRBV11-1
DNA: TGTGCCAGCAGCTTACAACTCTACAATGAGCAGTTCTTC
CDR3: CASSLQLYNEQFF

D: TRBD1
size: .
J: TRBJ2-1
V: TRBV6-1
DNA: TGTGCCAGCAGTGTAGGGACAGCGTACAATGAGCAGTTCTTC
CDR3: CASSVGTAYNEQFF

D: TRBD2
size: .
J: TRBJ2-5
V: TRBV2
DNA: TGTGCCAGCAGTGTAGGGCTAGCGGGAGAAGAGACCCAGTACTTC
CDR3: CASSVGLAGEETQYF